These T cell receptor beta chains were read from a single sample in a study of T cells in localized non-small cell lung cancer. Repertoires were generated with immunoSEQ multiplex PCR, while TCRdb's copy carries only in-frame clones and drops some. The table includes tens of thousands of clones, around 84% detected once. The starting material was peripheral blood, obtained before any cancer treatment. Receptors were obtained from a female donor over 55 with stage I lung adenocarcinoma. The CDR3 runs from the conserved cysteine through the conserved F or W. A D gene is named only where the DNA matches it firmly. Clone size appears in some rows only: once, few, many, or a class for an expanded clone.

clone_size,d_call,j_call,v_call,cdr3_aa,cdr3_nt
once,.,TRBJ1-1,TRBV4-3,CASSHEARNTEAFF,TGCGCCAGCAGCCACGAAGCTAGAAACACTGAAGCTTTCTTT
large,.,TRBJ2-7,TRBV28,CASSPGTIYEQYF,TGTGCCAGCAGTCCCGGGACCATCTACGAGCAGTACTTC
.,.,TRBJ2-7,TRBV20-1,CSARGQSEQYF,TGCAGTGCTAGAGGTCAGTCCGAGCAGTACTTC
.,TRBD1,TRBJ1-1,TRBV9,CASSVQGAGTEAFF,TGTGCCAGCAGCGTTCAGGGGGCTGGTACTGAAGCTTTCTTT
.,TRBD1,TRBJ2-1,TRBV7-2,CASSLGQGAYNEQFF,TGTGCCAGCAGCTTAGGACAGGGCGCCTACAATGAGCAGTTCTTC
.,.,TRBJ1-2,TRBV19,CASSAPGFGYTF,TGTGCCAGTAGTGCACCGGGCTTCGGCTACACCTTC
few,TRBD1,TRBJ2-7,TRBV6-1,CASRDRGLTYEQYF,TGTGCCAGCAGGGACAGGGGACTTACCTACGAGCAGTACTTC
once,.,TRBJ1-2,TRBV5-1,CASSYLTDYTF,TGCGCCAGCAGCTACCTAACGGACTACACCTTC
.,.,TRBJ2-5,TRBV19,CASSILSQGTQYF,TGTGCCAGTAGTATACTCAGCCAGGGGACCCAGTACTTC
.,.,TRBJ1-5,TRBV4-3,CASSQDLRSNQPQHF,TGCGCCAGCAGCCAAGATCTCCGGAGCAATCAGCCCCAGCATTTT
.,TRBD1,TRBJ2-2,TRBV11-3,CASSLWTGSTGELFF,TGTGCCAGCAGCTTATGGACAGGGAGCACCGGGGAGCTGTTTTTT
.,.,TRBJ2-1,TRBV7-2,CASSLVRDEQFF,TGTGCCAGCAGCTTAGTGCGGGATGAGCAGTTCTTC
.,TRBD1,TRBJ1-6,TRBV7-3,CASGTGQLNSPLHF,TGTGCCAGCGGCACGGGACAGCTTAATTCACCCCTCCACTTT
.,TRBD1,TRBJ2-7,TRBV9,CASSVAGTGNYEQYF,TGTGCCAGCAGCGTAGCCGGGACAGGGAACTACGAGCAGTACTTC
.,TRBD1,TRBJ1-1,TRBV19,CASSDREAFF,TGTGCCAGTTCGGACAGGGAAGCTTTCTTT
.,.,TRBJ1-1,TRBV28,CATGIGGNTEAFF,TGTGCCACCGGGATTGGAGGGAACACTGAAGCTTTCTTT
.,TRBD1,TRBJ1-2,TRBV2,CASGGQGENYGYTF,TGTGCCAGCGGGGGACAGGGGGAAAACTATGGCTACACCTTC
once,.,TRBJ2-7,TRBV4-1,CASSRPDESGISYEQYF,TGCGCCAGCAGCCGACCGGATGAGTCGGGGATATCATACGAGCAGTACTTC
.,.,TRBJ2-5,TRBV7-3,CASSSPGAFQETQYF,TGTGCCAGCAGCTCACCAGGGGCTTTTCAAGAGACCCAGTACTTC
.,TRBD1,TRBJ1-6,TRBV7-9,CASSRQGAGSPLHF,TGTGCCAGCAGCCGACAGGGTGCCGGTTCACCCCTCCACTTT
.,TRBD2,TRBJ2-7,TRBV15,CATSRDGGADDEQYF,TGTGCCACCAGCAGAGACGGGGGGGCCGACGACGAGCAGTACTTC
once,TRBD2,TRBJ2-3,TRBV27,CASSRGTRDTQYF,TGTGCCAGCAGCCGAGGGACTAGGGATACGCAGTATTTT
.,.,TRBJ2-5,TRBV18,CASFELPMETQYF,TGTGCCAGCTTTGAGCTACCGATGGAGACCCAGTACTTC
once,.,TRBJ2-7,TRBV5-1,CASSPPSTSYEQYF,TGCGCCAGCAGCCCCCCCAGCACCTCCTACGAGCAGTACTTC
many,.,TRBJ1-1,TRBV2,CASSISQGTEAFF,TGTGCCAGCAGTATCAGCCAGGGCACTGAAGCTTTCTTT
.,.,TRBJ1-3,TRBV10-3,CAISLGDLNTIYF,TGTGCCATCTCCCTCGGGGATCTAAACACCATATATTTT
.,.,TRBJ1-3,TRBV7-2,CASSFSDSGNTIYF,TGTGCCAGCAGCTTCTCCGACTCTGGAAACACCATATATTTT
.,.,TRBJ2-6,TRBV7-2,CASSAGGGLGSGANVLTF,TGTGCCAGCAGCGCAGGGGGAGGCTTAGGCTCTGGGGCCAACGTCCTGACTTTC
.,TRBD1,TRBJ1-1,TRBV28,CASSAGGGRTEAFF,TGTGCCAGCAGTGCAGGGGGCGGACGTACTGAAGCTTTCTTT
.,.,TRBJ2-5,TRBV5-1,CASSFRGSGNQETQYF,TGCGCCAGCAGCTTCAGGGGTAGCGGAAACCAAGAGACCCAGTACTTC
.,.,TRBJ2-7,TRBV12-5,CASGLVRRITYEQYF,TGTGCTAGTGGTTTGGTACGTAGGATAACCTACGAGCAGTACTTC
.,.,TRBJ1-4,TRBV4-3,CASSQEFTDLGEKLFF,TGCGCCAGCAGCCAAGAATTTACGGACCTTGGGGAAAAACTGTTTTTT